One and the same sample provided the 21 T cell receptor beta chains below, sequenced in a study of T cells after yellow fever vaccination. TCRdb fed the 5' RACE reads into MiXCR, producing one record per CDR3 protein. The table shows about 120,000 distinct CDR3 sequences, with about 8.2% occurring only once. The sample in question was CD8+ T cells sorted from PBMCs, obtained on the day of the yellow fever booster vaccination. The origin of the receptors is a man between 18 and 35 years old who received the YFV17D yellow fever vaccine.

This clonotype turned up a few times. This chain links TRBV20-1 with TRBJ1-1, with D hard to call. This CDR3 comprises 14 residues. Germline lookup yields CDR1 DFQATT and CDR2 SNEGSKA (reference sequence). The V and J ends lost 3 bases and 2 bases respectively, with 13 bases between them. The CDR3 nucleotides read TGCAGTGCTAGTGGAGGGTTAATCAACACTGAAGCTTTCTTT. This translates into CSASGGLINTEAFF.

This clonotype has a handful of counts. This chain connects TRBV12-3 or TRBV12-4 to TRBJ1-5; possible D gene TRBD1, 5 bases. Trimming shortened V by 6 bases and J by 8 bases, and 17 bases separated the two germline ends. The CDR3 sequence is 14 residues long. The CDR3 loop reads CASSLQGALEPQHF. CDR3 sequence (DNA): TGTGCCAGCAGCCTTCAGGGAGCCCTGGAGCCCCAGCATTTT.

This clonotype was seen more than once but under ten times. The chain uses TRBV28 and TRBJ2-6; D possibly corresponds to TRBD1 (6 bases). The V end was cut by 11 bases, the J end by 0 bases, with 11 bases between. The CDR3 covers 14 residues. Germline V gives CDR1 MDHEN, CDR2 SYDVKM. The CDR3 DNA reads TGTGCCGCCGGACAGAGCTCTGGGGCCAACGTCCTGACTTTC. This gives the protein CAAGQSSGANVLTF.

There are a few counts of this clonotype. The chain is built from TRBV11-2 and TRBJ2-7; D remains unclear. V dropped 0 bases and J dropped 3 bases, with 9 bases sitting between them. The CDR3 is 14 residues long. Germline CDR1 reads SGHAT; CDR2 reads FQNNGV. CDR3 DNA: TGTGCCAGCAGCTTAGATTGGTTGAACTACGAGCAGTACGTC. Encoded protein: CASSLDWLNYEQYV.

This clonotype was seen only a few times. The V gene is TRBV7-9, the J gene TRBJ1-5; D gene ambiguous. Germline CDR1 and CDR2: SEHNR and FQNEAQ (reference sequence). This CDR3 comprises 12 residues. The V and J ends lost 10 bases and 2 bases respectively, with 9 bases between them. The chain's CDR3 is CATTAGNQPQHF. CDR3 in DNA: TGTGCCACTACAGCAGGCAATCAGCCCCAGCATTTT.

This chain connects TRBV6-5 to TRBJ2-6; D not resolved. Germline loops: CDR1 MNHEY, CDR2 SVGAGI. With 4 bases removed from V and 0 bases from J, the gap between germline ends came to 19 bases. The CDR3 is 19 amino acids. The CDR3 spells CASSSTWASRFSGANVLTF. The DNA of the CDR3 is TGTGCCAGCAGTTCGACCTGGGCCAGTAGATTCTCTGGGGCCAACGTCCTGACTTTC.

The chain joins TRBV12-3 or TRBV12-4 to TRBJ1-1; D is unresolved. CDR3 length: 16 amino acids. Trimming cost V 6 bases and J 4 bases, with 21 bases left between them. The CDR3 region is CASRERATSRGTEAFF. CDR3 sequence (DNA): TGTGCCAGCAGGGAACGGGCCACTTCACGGGGCACTGAAGCTTTCTTT.

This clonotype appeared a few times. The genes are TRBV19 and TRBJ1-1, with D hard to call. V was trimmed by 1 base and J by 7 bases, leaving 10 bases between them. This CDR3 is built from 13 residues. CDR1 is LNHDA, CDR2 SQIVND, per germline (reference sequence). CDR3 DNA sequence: TGTGCCAGTAGTATAGTAAAGGGAGGTGAAGCTTTCTTT. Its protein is CASSIVKGGEAFF.

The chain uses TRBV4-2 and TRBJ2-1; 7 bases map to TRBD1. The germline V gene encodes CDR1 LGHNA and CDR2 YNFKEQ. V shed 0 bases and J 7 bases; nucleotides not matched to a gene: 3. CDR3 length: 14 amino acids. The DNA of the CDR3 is TGTGCCAGCAGCCAAGAATTGACAGGGAATGAGCAGTTCTTC. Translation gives CASSQELTGNEQFF.

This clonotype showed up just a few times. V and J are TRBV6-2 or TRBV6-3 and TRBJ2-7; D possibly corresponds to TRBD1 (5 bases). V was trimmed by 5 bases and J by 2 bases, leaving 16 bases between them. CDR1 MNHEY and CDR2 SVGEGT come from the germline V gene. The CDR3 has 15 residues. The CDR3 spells CASSGANTLPYEQYV. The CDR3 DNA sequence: TGTGCCAGCAGTGGGGCCAACACACTACCCTACGAGCAGTACGTC.

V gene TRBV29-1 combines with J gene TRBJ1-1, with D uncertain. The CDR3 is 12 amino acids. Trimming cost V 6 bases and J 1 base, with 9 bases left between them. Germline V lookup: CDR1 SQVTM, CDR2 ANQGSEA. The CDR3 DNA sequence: TGCAGCGTCGGATTGGGGAACACTGAAGCTTTCTTT. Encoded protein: CSVGLGNTEAFF.

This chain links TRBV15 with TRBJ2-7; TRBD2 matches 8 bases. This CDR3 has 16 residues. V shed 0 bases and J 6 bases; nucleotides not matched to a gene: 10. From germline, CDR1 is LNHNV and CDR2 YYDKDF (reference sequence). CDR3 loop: CATSRDRIGGAAEQYV. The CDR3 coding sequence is TGTGCCACCAGCAGAGATCGTATCGGGGGGGCGGCCGAGCAGTACGTC.

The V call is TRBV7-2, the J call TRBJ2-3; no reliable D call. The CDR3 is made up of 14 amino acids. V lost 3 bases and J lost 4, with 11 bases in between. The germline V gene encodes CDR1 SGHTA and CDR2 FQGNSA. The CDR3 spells CASSLALHSDTQYF. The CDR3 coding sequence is TGTGCCAGCAGCTTGGCCCTCCATTCAGATACGCAGTATTTT.

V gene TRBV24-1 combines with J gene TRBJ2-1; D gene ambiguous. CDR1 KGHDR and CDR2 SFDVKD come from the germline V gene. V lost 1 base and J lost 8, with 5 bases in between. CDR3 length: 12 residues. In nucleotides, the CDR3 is TGTGCCACCAGTGATTTCGGGTATGAGCAGTTCTTC. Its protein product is CATSDFGYEQFF.

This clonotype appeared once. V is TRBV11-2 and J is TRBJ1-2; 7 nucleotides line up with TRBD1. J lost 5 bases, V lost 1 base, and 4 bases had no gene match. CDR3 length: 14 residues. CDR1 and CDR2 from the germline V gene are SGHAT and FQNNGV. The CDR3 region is CASSLALTGYGYTF. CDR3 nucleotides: TGTGCCAGCAGCTTAGCCCTGACAGGGTATGGCTACACCTTC.

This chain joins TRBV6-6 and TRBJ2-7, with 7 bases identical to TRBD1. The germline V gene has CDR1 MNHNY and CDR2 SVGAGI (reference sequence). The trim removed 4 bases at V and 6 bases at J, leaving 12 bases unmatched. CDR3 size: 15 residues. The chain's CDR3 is CASSFSRTGRSEQYF. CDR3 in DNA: TGTGCCAGCAGTTTCTCTCGGACAGGTAGGAGCGAGCAGTACTTC.

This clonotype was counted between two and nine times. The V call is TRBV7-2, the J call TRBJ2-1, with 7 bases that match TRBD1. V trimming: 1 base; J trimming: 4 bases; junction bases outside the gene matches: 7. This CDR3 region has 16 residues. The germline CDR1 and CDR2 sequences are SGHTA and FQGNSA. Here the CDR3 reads CASSLGLPGQYNEQFF. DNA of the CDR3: TGTGCCAGCAGCTTAGGGCTTCCGGGACAGTACAATGAGCAGTTCTTC. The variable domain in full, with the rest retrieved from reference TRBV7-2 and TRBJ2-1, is GAGVSQSPSNKVTEKGKDVELRCDPISGHTALYWYRQSLGQGLEFLIYFQGNSAPDKSGLPSDRFSAERTGGSVSTLTIQRTQQEDSAVYLCASSLGLPGQYNEQFFGPGTRLTVL.

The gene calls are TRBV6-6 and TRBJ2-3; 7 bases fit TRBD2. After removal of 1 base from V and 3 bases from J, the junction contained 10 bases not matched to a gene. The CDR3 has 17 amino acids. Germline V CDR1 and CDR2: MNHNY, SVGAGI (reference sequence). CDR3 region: CASSYFLRGINTDTQYF. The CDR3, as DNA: TGTGCCAGCAGTTACTTTTTGCGGGGGATTAATACAGATACGCAGTATTTT.

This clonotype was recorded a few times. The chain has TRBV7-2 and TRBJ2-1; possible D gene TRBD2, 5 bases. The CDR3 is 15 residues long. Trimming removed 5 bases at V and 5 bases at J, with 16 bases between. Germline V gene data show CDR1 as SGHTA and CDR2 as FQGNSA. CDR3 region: CASSPGLPGNNEQFF. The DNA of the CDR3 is TGTGCCAGCAGCCCCGGGTTGCCGGGGAACAATGAGCAGTTCTTC.

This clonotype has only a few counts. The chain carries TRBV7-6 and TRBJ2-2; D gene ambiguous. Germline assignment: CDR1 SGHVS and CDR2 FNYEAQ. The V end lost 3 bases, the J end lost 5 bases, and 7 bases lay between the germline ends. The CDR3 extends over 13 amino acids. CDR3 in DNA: TGTGCCAGCAGCTTTGGATGGACCGGGGAGCTGTTTTTT. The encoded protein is CASSFGWTGELFF.

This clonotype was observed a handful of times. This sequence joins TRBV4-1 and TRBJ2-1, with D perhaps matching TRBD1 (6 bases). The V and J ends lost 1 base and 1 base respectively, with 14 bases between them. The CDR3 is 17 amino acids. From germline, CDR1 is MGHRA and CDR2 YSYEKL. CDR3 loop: CASSQGSDSISYNEQFF. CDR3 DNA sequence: TGCGCCAGCAGCCAAGGGTCGGACAGTATATCCTACAATGAGCAGTTCTTC.